Each of the 15 T cell receptor beta chains below was sequenced from the same sample in a study of sequential checkpoint blockade in melanoma. Using immunoSEQ multiplex PCR, the repertoire was profiled, and TCRdb retains in-frame clones only, with some absent. The sample consists of about 17,000 clones, around 70% of them appearing once. As to treatment: randomized to nivolumab then ipilimumab (arm A) or the reverse (arm B). Sequenced here: CD8+ T cells sorted from blood (inferred from file names), sampled from a patient given nivolumab and ipilimumab in sequence. These receptors were collected from a human donor with melanoma.

In this sample, this clone turned up once. This sequence joins TRBV19 and TRBJ1-1, with D unresolved. The length of the CDR3 is 14 residues. The V gene lost 7 bases and the J gene lost 5 bases, with 17 bases spanning the gap. Germline V CDR1 and CDR2: LNHDA, SQIVND (reference sequence). The CDR3 reads CASIAVFGGTEAFF. CDR3 nucleotides: TGTGCCAGTATTGCGGTTTTCGGTGGTACTGAAGCTTTCTTT.

By its share, this clone is medium-sized. The V gene is TRBV5-4, the J gene TRBJ1-2, with D unresolved. The length of the CDR3 is 12 residues. V was clipped by 7 bases and J by 5 bases, with 12 bases between them. Germline V gives CDR1 SGHNT, CDR2 YYREEE (reference sequence). The CDR3 region is CASGGSLYGYTF. The CDR3 DNA is TGTGCCAGCGGCGGAAGTCTATATGGCTACACCTTC.

The chain links TRBV23-1 to TRBJ1-2; 9 bases map to TRBD1. TRBV23-1 falls under the ORF class, with uncertain function. Trimming cost V 10 bases and J 5 bases; bases outside gene matches: 5. The CDR3 has 12 amino acids. The CDR3 reads CANDRGGYGYTF. The CDR3 DNA reads as TGCGCCAATGACAGGGGGGGGTATGGCTACACCTTC.

The chain links TRBV4-1 to TRBJ2-7; a possible D gene is TRBD2 (5 bases). The CDR3 loop spans 13 amino acids. CDR1 and CDR2 (germline): MGHRA, YSYEKL. Deletions cut 2 bases from V and 6 bases from J, with 11 bases between. This chain's CDR3 is CASSQWEWSEQYV. CDR3 in DNA: TGCGCCAGCAGCCAATGGGAGTGGTCCGAGCAGTACGTC.

V gene TRBV13 combines with J gene TRBJ2-1; 15 bases map to TRBD2. Germline CDR1 PRHDT, CDR2 FYEKMQ (reference sequence). V was pared by 5 bases and J by 9 bases, with 5 bases of the junction left unmatched. This CDR3 spans 15 amino acids. The CDR3, as DNA: TGTGCCAGCAGCCAGGGACTAGCGGGGGGCTCTGAGCAGTTCTTC. This translates into CASSQGLAGGSEQFF. Together with reference TRBV13 and TRBJ2-1, the CDR3 gives the full variable domain: AAGVIQSPRHLIKEKRETATLKCYPIPRHDTVYWYQQGPGQDPQFLISFYEKMQSDKGSIPDRFSAQQFSDYHSELNMSSLELGDSALYFCASSQGLAGGSEQFFGPGTRLTVL.

This chain links TRBV11-2 with TRBJ2-1; 10 bases align to TRBD2. CDR1 is SGHAT and CDR2 is FQNNGV in the germline V gene. The CDR3 runs to 15 residues. J was trimmed by 6 bases and V by 2 bases; bases with no gene match: 4. This CDR3 reads CASSLTAGGPNEQFF. The CDR3 nucleotides read TGTGCCAGCAGCTTAACAGCGGGGGGGCCCAATGAGCAGTTCTTC. The full variable domain, completed using reference TRBV11-2 and TRBJ2-1, is EAGVAQSPRYKIIEKRQSVAFWCNPISGHATLYWYQQILGQGPKLLIQFQNNGVVDDSQLPKDRFSAERLKGVDSTLKIQPAKLEDSAVYLCASSLTAGGPNEQFFGPGTRLTVL.

The chain is built from TRBV7-3 and TRBJ2-1; TRBD2 agrees at 13 bases. From germline, CDR1 is SGHTA and CDR2 FQGTGA. This CDR3 is built from 16 residues. J was trimmed by 0 bases and V by 4 bases; bases with no gene match: 0. CDR3 DNA: TGTGCCAGCAGCTGGACTAGCGGGAGCTCCTACAATGAGCAGTTCTTC. This sequence encodes CASSWTSGSSYNEQFF. Filled out from reference TRBV7-3 and TRBJ2-1, the complete variable domain reads GAGVSQTPSNKVTEKGKYVELRCDPISGHTALYWYRQSLGQGPEFLIYFQGTGAADDSGLPNDRFFAVRPEGSVSTLKIQRTERGDSAVYLCASSWTSGSSYNEQFFGPGTRLTVL.

The gene calls are TRBV27 and TRBJ2-7; D is unclear. V lost 0 bases and J 2 bases, leaving 8 bases between the germline ends. The CDR3 runs to 14 residues. The germline V gene has CDR1 MNHEY and CDR2 SMNVEV (reference sequence). CDR3 loop: CASSLSDLAYEQYF. CDR3 coding DNA: TGTGCCAGCAGTTTATCAGATCTAGCCTACGAGCAGTACTTC.

The chain joins TRBV4-2 to TRBJ1-5, with a weak D call TRBD1 (5 bases). Between the trimmed V and J ends, which lost 0 bases and 7 bases, there was a span of 13 bases. The CDR3 loop spans 15 amino acids. Germline V gives CDR1 LGHNA, CDR2 YNFKEQ. The CDR3: CASSQDNGGGQPQHF. The CDR3 DNA reads as TGTGCCAGCAGCCAAGATAACGGGGGTGGACAGCCCCAGCATTTT.

CDR3 in amino acids: CASSVTGLGTDTQYF. CDR3 coding DNA: TGTGCCAGTAGTGTGACAGGGCTTGGGACAGATACGCAGTATTTT. The chain is built from TRBV19 and TRBJ2-3, with 7 bases lining up with TRBD1. CDR3 length equals 15 residues. CDR1 is LNHDA and CDR2 is SQIVND in the germline V gene (reference sequence). V gave up 5 bases and J gave up 3 bases; unmatched junction bases: 8.

The chain combines TRBV6-1 with TRBJ1-6; 7 bases agree with TRBD1. Germline values: CDR1 MNHNS, CDR2 SASEGT. The length of the CDR3 is 15 residues. V was clipped by 5 bases and J by 3 bases; unmatched bases: 4. The CDR3 loop is CASSPGDSYNSPLHF. The CDR3 DNA reads TGTGCCAGCAGTCCGGGGGACAGCTATAATTCACCCCTCCACTTT.

This sequence joins TRBV7-8 and TRBJ2-2; TRBD2 might be the D (7 bases). This CDR3 has 15 amino acids. Germline assignment: CDR1 SGHVS and CDR2 FQNEAQ. The V end was cut by 2 bases, the J end by 5 bases, with 12 bases between. The CDR3 protein is CASSLWGGATGELFF. The CDR3 DNA sequence: TGTGCCAGCAGCTTATGGGGGGGCGCAACCGGGGAGCTGTTTTTT.

This clone was counted only a few times. V usage is TRBV18 and J usage is TRBJ2-7, with a weak D call TRBD2 (5 bases). Trimming left V 0 bases short and J 3 bases short, with 6 bases between. The germline V gene encodes CDR1 KGHSH and CDR2 LQKENI. CDR3 size: 13 residues. In DNA, the CDR3 is TGTGCCAGCTCACCACCCCGGGACTACGAGCAGTACTTC. Protein product: CASSPPRDYEQYF.

This chain connects TRBV10-3 to TRBJ2-3, with D perhaps matching TRBD2 (7 bases). CDR3 length: 16 amino acids. Germline-derived CDR1 and CDR2 are ENHRY and SYGVKD. The V gene lost 3 bases and the J gene lost 7 bases, with 20 bases spanning the gap. This CDR3 reads CAISEHGGGLMNTQYF. For the CDR3, the DNA is TGTGCCATCAGTGAACATGGGGGGGGGCTCATGAATACGCAGTATTTT.

The chain joins TRBV5-4 to TRBJ2-1, with TRBD2 identical over 15 bases. CDR1 and CDR2 from the germline V gene are SGHNT and YYREEE (reference sequence). This CDR3 spans 16 amino acids. Trimming took 4 bases from V and 7 from J; bases not matched to a gene: 6. The CDR3 nucleotides read TGTGCCAGCAGCAGCGGACTAGCGGGGGGGTTTAATGAGCAGTTCTTC. Amino acid sequence: CASSSGLAGGFNEQFF.